This T cell receptor (beta chain) was sequenced in a study of T cell repertoires in cytomegalovirus infection. Study at large: HLA-B-restricted CMV epitopes that are well studied, plus recently identified HLA-C-restricted ones, were used by the study. It can be stated that public TCR beta signatures indicated CMV infection as well as a matching HLA type.

The table lists this clonotype with a few counts. The antigen remains undetermined. Broader study findings: HLA-C-restricted TCR beta clonotypes specific for CMV led the ex vivo response. Summed frequency of shared TCR beta families picked out CMV carriers who also had the relevant HLA.

TCRdb fed the reads into MiXCR, producing one record per CDR3 protein. The sample has 570,000 or so distinct CDR3 sequences; over 35% are singletons. This sample comprised cultured PBMCs, obtained from culture after CMV antigen stimulation. The origin of this receptor is a human donor in good health (CMV status not recorded). Some clones in this sample may be carry-over from other donors' samples.

CDR3 nucleotide sequence: TGTGCCAGCAGCCCAAACCGGGTGGGGGCGCTTTACGAGCAGTACTTC. Translation gives CASSPNRVGALYEQYF. The chain recombines TRBV7-9 with TRBJ2-7, with D possibly TRBD1 on 6 matching bases. The V and J ends lost 5 bases and 4 bases respectively, with 21 bases between them. The CDR3 sequence is 16 residues long. CDR1 and CDR2 (germline): SEHNR, FQNEAQ (reference sequence).